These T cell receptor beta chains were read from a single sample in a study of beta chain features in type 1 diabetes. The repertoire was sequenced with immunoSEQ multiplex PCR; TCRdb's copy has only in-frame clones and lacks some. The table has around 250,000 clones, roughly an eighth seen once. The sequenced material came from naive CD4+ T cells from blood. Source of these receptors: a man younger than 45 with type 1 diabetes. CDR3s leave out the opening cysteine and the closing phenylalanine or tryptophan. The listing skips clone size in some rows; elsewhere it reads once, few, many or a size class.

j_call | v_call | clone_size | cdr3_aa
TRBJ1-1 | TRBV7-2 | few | ASSARRVGTEAF
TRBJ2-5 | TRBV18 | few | ASSPRQGQETQY
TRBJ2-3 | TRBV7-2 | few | ASSPEGGTQY
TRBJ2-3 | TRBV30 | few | AWSPVGETQY
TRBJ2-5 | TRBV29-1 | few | SVAQGEETQY
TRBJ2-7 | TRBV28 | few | ASSLLQEYEQY
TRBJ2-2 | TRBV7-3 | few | ASSLMARDLGGELF
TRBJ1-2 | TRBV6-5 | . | ASSYSRAGYYGYT
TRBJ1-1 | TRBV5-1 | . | ASSLFTTMNTEAF
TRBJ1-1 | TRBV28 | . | ASGGQAETEAF